This T cell receptor (beta chain) was profiled in a study of blood T cells in healthy people across ages (dated by TCRdb to between 2014 and 2016). Regarding the complete study: Template switching captured roughly one uniquely barcoded TCR beta cDNA molecule per two T cells in model experiments. The donors were split into four age groups: young (average approximately 16 years), middle-aged (over 35), aged (about 56) and long-lived (under 90). Using deep sequencing normalized with unique cDNA molecular identifiers, the study measured how TCR beta repertoire diversity changes with age. To avoid experimental bias, donors of different ages were randomly spread across the sequencing lanes. Two additional independent replicas of 1 million unique cDNA reads from the same blood draw were analyzed for two donors (one aged 18 to 29 and one aged 80 or older).

The approximately 41 donors, aged about 6 to 95 years, were systemically healthy Caucasian individuals from Russia. Each donor gave 8.5 to 10 milliliters of peripheral blood, collected into EDTA-treated Vacutainer tubes. Ficoll-Paque density-gradient centrifugation was used to isolate PBMCs, with at least 7 million per sample. Total RNA was extracted from PBMCs with Trizol reagent, with at least 5.5 micrograms obtained per sample. For every donor, an aliquot of PBMCs went through flow cytometry to measure the percentages of naive CD45RAhigh/CD27high T cells. As for this clonotype: Its antigen has not been determined. There are no base qualities to consult, and no much larger clone falls within one base.

Broader findings and caveats from the paper: As age increased, observed TCR beta diversity per million T cells dropped in a roughly linear way, and a significant reduction was already evident by age roughly 40. Donor CMV infection status was unknown, potentially confounding age-related changes in expanded clonotypes. Observed TCR beta diversity correlated strongly with the percentage of naive T cells measured by flow cytometry. Total diversity estimates from one million sequenced T cells were considered lower bounds and underestimates. Compared with the aged group, the long-lived group had more naive CD4+ T cells, fewer expanded clones and increased TCR diversity, suggesting age selection. Bulk unsorted PBMC profiling prevented conclusive comparison of naive and antigen-experienced compartments.

The germline V gene sets CDR1 to MGHRA and CDR2 to YSYEKL. A distance of 14 bases separates the germline ends of V and J, which lose 4 bases and 4 bases respectively. From the cysteine through the phenylalanine, the CDR3 covers 15 amino acids. Only CDR3 DNA remains: 45 bases, in frame from the first base. Library preparation used 5' RACE. The sequencer listed for this sample is Illumina HiSeq 2500. A second roughly 7 to 11 cycle PCR used a sample-barcoded 5' primer and a J-beta primer mix. A unique molecular identifier was introduced onto each TCR beta cDNA molecule by a template-switch 5' adaptor carrying 12 random nucleotides. Each sample yielded at least 2.5 million CDR3-containing paired-end reads. The Mint cDNA synthesis kit, primed by a TRBC-specific oligonucleotide, was used to synthesize first-strand cDNA from all RNA. Following uracil-DNA glycosylase treatment, a first 18-cycle PCR with universal primers M1SS and BC2_uni_R was performed on all cDNA. In the authors' own workflow: For normalization, 1 million high-quality reads were randomly selected from each sample, with every read carrying a distinct molecular identifier. Reads sharing molecular identifiers were discarded rather than binned into consensus sequences. MiTCR, set to a Q25 quality threshold and the strictest error-elimination algorithm, was used for CDR3 identification, clonotype clustering and error correction. A nonparametric unseen species model using Euler transformation provided a lower-bound estimate of total TCR beta diversity. TCRdb ran its own pipeline on the public reads, namely fastp trimming at Q25 and MiXCR clone calling, and kept in-frame beta chains. Entries are consolidated by CDR3 protein sequence, retaining the most common genes and DNA. Here the V and J calls rest on TCRdb's processing, not on the authors' analysis. The sample profile shows hundreds of thousands of distinct CDR3 sequences; about 50% of them were found once. Less than 15% of the sample goes to the ten largest clones.

The sequence came from a woman of 80 years or more in good health. The source material was blood. The V and J segments used are TRBV4-1 and TRBJ2-1; no D segment can be confidently identified. The CDR3 reads as follows: CASSPGPQRYNEQFF. The nucleotide sequence reads as follows: TGCGCCAGCAGCCCGGGTCCGCAAAGATACAATGAGCAGTTCTTC.